The present T cell receptor (beta chain) was sequenced within a study of T cell repertoires in cytomegalovirus infection. TCRdb called the reads again in MiXCR, with one record for every CDR3 protein. Found here are about 900,000 distinct CDR3 sequences, around 29% of them singletons; the top ten hold 11% to 15%. On this clonotype: Its antigen is unknown.

Per germline, CDR1 MNHEY and CDR2 SMNVEV (reference sequence). With 5 bases removed from V and 8 bases from J, the gap between germline ends came to 12 bases. The CDR3 extends over 13 amino acids. The sequencing used cultured CD8+ T cells from PBMCs, collected from culture after CMV antigen stimulation. The V and J genes are TRBV27 and TRBJ1-4; D gene unclear. This TCR derives from a human donor in good health (CMV status not recorded). Some clones in this sample may be carry-over from other donors' samples. CDR3 DNA: TGTGCCAGCAGTACGTGGGAGGTGGAAAAACTGTTTTTT. It specifies CASSTWEVEKLFF. The variable domain in full, with the rest retrieved from reference TRBV27 and TRBJ1-4, is EAQVTQNPRYLITVTGKKLTVTCSQNMNHEYMSWYRQDPGLGLRQIYYSMNVEVTDKGDVPEGYKVSRKEKRNFPLILESPSPNQTSLYFCASSTWEVEKLFFGSGTQLSVL.